This T cell receptor (beta chain) came from a study of Ad26.COV2.S vaccination and SARS-CoV-2 variants. Study-level findings and limits: TCR breadth and depth analyses may have underestimated total T cell responses. Greater spike-specific TCR breadth was seen in vaccine recipients than in placebo recipients.

CDR1 ENHRY and CDR2 SYGVKD come from the germline V gene. V shed 2 bases and J 7 bases; nucleotides not matched to a gene: 9. This CDR3 is built from 15 residues. Concerning this clone itself: The antigen is undetermined.

Repertoires were generated with immunoSEQ multiplex PCR, while TCRdb's copy carries only in-frame clones and drops some. The sample shows 300,000 to 350,000 clones, around nine tenths of them seen only once. The sample's treatment: some 20 received Ad26.COV2.S at low or high dose, single or two shots; about 5 received placebo; per-sample allocation not given. At day 63 after the first vaccine or placebo injection, samples were drawn. This rearrangement joins TRBV10-3 to TRBJ1-2; 8 nucleotides agree with TRBD1. The sample in question was peripheral blood, obtained in a trial of Ad26.COV2.S vaccine versus placebo. This sequence originates from a person aged 18-60 years who received the Ad26.COV2.S COVID-19 vaccine or a placebo. The CDR3 reads CAISELDREKVGYTF. In DNA, the CDR3 is TGTGCCATCAGTGAGCTGGACAGGGAAAAGGTTGGCTACACCTTC.